The T cell receptor beta chain described here comes from a study of human T cells and chemical hapten exposure. Study context: Minor pooled library volume differences mainly drove per-sample TCR yield variation.

This clonotype appeared many times. The time point is: patch test 1, 2 weeks after DPC sensitization. Noted treatment: therapeutic diphenylcyclopropenone sensitization with weekly scalp DPC. Via MiXCR, TCRdb re-called the RACE reads, giving one row per CDR3 protein. Of 75,000 to 95,000 distinct CDR3 sequences in the sample, around 11% were seen once. This CDR3 comprises 15 residues. Trimming took 3 bases from V and 6 from J, leaving 17 bases between them. Germline-derived CDR1 and CDR2 are SNHLY and FYNNEI. The sample consisted of whole blood, taken in connection with sensitization to the hapten diphenylcyclopropenone (DPC). The chain links TRBV2 to TRBJ1-1, with D perhaps TRBD1 (5 bases). This clonotype was sampled from an older woman with alopecia areata. Some clones in this sample may be carry-over from other donors' samples. Here the CDR3 reads CASSDPLQGFAEAFF. CDR3 in DNA: TGTGCCAGCAGTGATCCCCTCCAGGGCTTCGCTGAAGCTTTCTTT.